This is a list of T cell receptor beta chains from one sample in a study of human T cells and chemical hapten exposure. In TCRdb, the RACE reads were re-called with MiXCR into one record per CDR3 protein. The data hold some 81,000 distinct CDR3 sequences, with approximately 10% observed a single time. Material: whole blood, obtained in connection with sensitization to the hapten diphenylcyclopropenone (DPC). These receptors all stem from a man aged 18 to 35 with alopecia areata. Some clones in this sample may be carry-over from other donors' samples. Both conserved end residues are part of each CDR3. The D gene is left open where the match is weak. Size values are once, few and many counts, or a class for expanded clones, and some rows have none.

.	TRBV10-3	.	TRBJ2-7	CAIGASGEQYF	TGTGCCATCGGCGCTTCGGGCGAGCAGTACTTC
TRBD1	TRBV7-2	few	TRBJ1-2	CASSPRTGGRYGYTF	TGTGCCAGCAGCCCAAGGACAGGGGGTCGCTATGGCTACACCTTC
.	TRBV18	many	TRBJ1-6	CASSPPIQGRSPLHF	TGTGCCAGCTCACCACCGATACAGGGACGTTCACCCCTCCACTTT
.	TRBV24-1	few	TRBJ2-5	CATSDFVQAAGQYF	TGTGCCACCAGTGATTTTGTCCAGGCAGCCGGGCAGTACTTC
.	TRBV18	.	TRBJ1-6	CASSLTPGDSPLHF	TGTGCCAGCTCACTTACACCCGGAGATTCACCCCTCCACTTT
.	TRBV11-2	.	TRBJ2-3	CASSLGTDPSTDTQYF	TGTGCCAGCAGCTTAGGGACCGACCCTAGCACAGATACGCAGTATTTT
.	TRBV29-1	few	TRBJ2-5	CSVEAEDQETQYF	TGCAGCGTTGAGGCAGAAGATCAAGAGACCCAGTACTTC
TRBD1	TRBV10-3	many	TRBJ1-2	CAITGGAEGYTF	TGTGCCATCACAGGGGGCGCGGAGGGCTACACCTTC
TRBD1	TRBV15	many	TRBJ1-3	CATSRTGVGNTIYF	TGTGCCACCAGCAGGACAGGGGTTGGAAACACCATATATTTT
TRBD1	TRBV4-2	many	TRBJ1-5	CASSHDRGSNQPQHF	TGTGCCAGCAGCCATGACAGGGGTAGCAATCAGCCCCAGCATTTT
.	TRBV6-2/TRBV6-3	few	TRBJ2-7	CASSYAGRYEQYF	TGTGCCAGCAGTTACGCGGGCCGCTACGAGCAGTACTTC
.	TRBV18	few	TRBJ2-1	CASSPPVEHEQFF	TGTGCCAGCTCACCCCCTGTCGAGCATGAGCAGTTCTTC
TRBD2	TRBV7-2	few	TRBJ2-5	CASSLERSGGGQETQYF	TGTGCCAGCAGCTTAGAACGGAGCGGGGGGGGCCAAGAGACCCAGTACTTC
.	TRBV7-2	many	TRBJ1-1	CASSLLHLPWDTLREEAFF	TGTGCCAGCAGCTTACTACATCTACCTTGGGACACCCTCCGGGAGGAAGCTTTCTTT
.	TRBV18	many	TRBJ1-6	CASRAGVSPLHF	TGTGCCAGTCGAGCGGGGGTTTCGCCCCTCCACTTT
.	TRBV4-2	few	TRBJ1-4	CAIKGRGENEKLFF	TGTGCCATTAAGGGACGGGGGGAAAATGAAAAACTGTTTTTT